Listed below are T cell receptor beta chains from one sample, sequenced in a study of blood T cell repertoires in COVID-19. TCRdb keeps only in-frame clones here, not all; method: immunoSEQ multiplex PCR. Here the sample spans 95,000 to 110,000 clones, 75% to 95% being singletons. The material sequenced was peripheral blood. These receptors all stem from a woman under 40 with acute or convalescent COVID-19. Both conserved end residues are part of each CDR3. The D gene is left open where the match is weak. Some rows mark clone size as missing; the rest say once, few, many or name a class of expanded clone.

TRBJ1-3 TRBV5-4 NA 16 TRBD1 CASSLPQGASGNTIYF TGTGCCAGCAGCTTGCCCCAGGGGGCCAGTGGAAACACCATATATTTT
TRBJ1-3 TRBV11-2 NA 13 NA CASSPLLGNTIYF TGTGCCAGCAGCCCCCTGTTGGGAAACACCATATATTTT
TRBJ1-1 TRBV30 NA 15 NA CAWSAGLGLNTEAFF TGTGCCTGGAGTGCCGGACTGGGGTTAAACACTGAAGCTTTCTTT
TRBJ1-1 TRBV5-5 NA 13 TRBD1 CASSDRGNTEAFF TGTGCCAGCAGCGACAGGGGGAACACTGAAGCTTTCTTT
TRBJ1-1 TRBV19 NA 15 NA CASSSQDSLSTEAFF TGTGCCAGTAGCTCACAGGATTCTCTGAGCACTGAAGCTTTCTTT
TRBJ2-3 TRBV2 NA 13 NA CASSGGGTDTQYF TGTGCCAGCAGTGGCGGAGGCACAGATACGCAGTATTTT
TRBJ1-2 TRBV4-1 NA 15 NA CASSQDPGEGYGYTF TGCGCCAGCAGCCAAGATCCGGGGGAAGGCTATGGCTACACCTTC
TRBJ1-3 TRBV11-2 NA 18 NA CASSLESPRWASGNTIYF TGTGCCAGCAGCTTAGAGTCCCCTCGATGGGCCTCTGGAAACACCATATATTTT
TRBJ2-5 TRBV5-4 NA 13 NA CASSFREQETQYF TGTGCCAGCAGCTTTCGGGAGCAAGAGACCCAGTACTTC
TRBJ2-7 TRBV7-2 NA 12 NA CASSSRLGQLFF TGTGCCAGCAGCTCTAGATTAGGACAGCTTTTCTTC
TRBJ1-6 TRBV30 NA 14 TRBD1 CAWSKDRGSSPLHF TGTGCCTGGAGTAAGGACAGGGGCAGCTCACCCCTCCACTTT
TRBJ2-7 TRBV7-2 NA 14 TRBD2 CASSLTSGGYEQYF TGTGCCAGCAGCCTCACCTCCGGGGGGTACGAGCAGTACTTC
TRBJ1-2 TRBV9 NA 14 NA CASSDRYRADGYTF TGTGCCAGCAGCGACCGCTACAGGGCTGACGGCTACACCTTC
TRBJ1-2 TRBV7-2 NA 16 NA CASSLDHLNRAGGYTF TGTGCCAGCAGCTTAGACCACCTGAACAGGGCCGGTGGCTACACCTTC
TRBJ1-6 TRBV18 NA 16 TRBD1 CASSTTTGRGNSPLHF TGTGCCAGCTCAACAACGACAGGGCGTGGGAATTCACCCCTCCACTTT
TRBJ1-2 TRBV20-1 NA 13 TRBD1 CSAIEQGIYGYTF TGCAGTGCTATTGAACAGGGGATATATGGCTACACCTTC
TRBJ1-3 TRBV29-1 once 12 NA CSVPTSGNTIYF TGCAGCGTTCCGACAAGTGGAAACACCATATATTTT
TRBJ2-3 TRBV20-1 NA 11 NA CSATQADTQYF TGCAGTGCTACACAGGCTGATACGCAGTATTTT
TRBJ1-1 TRBV6-2/TRBV6-3 NA 13 NA CASSYSSNTEAFF TGTGCCAGCAGTTACTCCAGTAACACTGAAGCTTTCTTT
TRBJ1-2 TRBV6-5 NA 14 TRBD1 CASSWTGGPDGYTF TGTGCCAGCAGTTGGACAGGGGGCCCCGATGGCTACACCTTC
TRBJ1-6 TRBV7-2 NA 15 TRBD1 CASSSGTGLYSPLHF TGTGCCAGCAGCTCAGGGACAGGCCTTTATTCACCCCTCCACTTT
TRBJ1-6 TRBV5-1 once 15 NA CASSLGAGVASPLHF TGCGCCAGCAGCTTGGGAGCGGGGGTGGCTTCACCCCTCCACTTT
TRBJ1-3 TRBV3-1/TRBV3-2 NA 14 TRBD1 CASSQGQGRNTIYF TGTGCCAGCAGCCAGGGACAGGGAAGAAACACCATATATTTT
TRBJ1-2 TRBV19 NA 14 NA CASTSPGGSYGYTF TGTGCCAGTACCTCCCCGGGAGGGAGCTATGGCTACACCTTC
TRBJ1-4 TRBV28 once 14 NA CASSSADSSEKLFF TGTGCCAGCAGTTCAGCTGACAGCTCAGAAAAACTGTTTTTT
TRBJ2-1 TRBV9 NA 19 TRBD2 CASSVSGTSGTSSYNEQFF TGTGCCAGCAGCGTGTCCGGGACTAGCGGAACCAGCTCCTACAATGAGCAGTTCTTC
TRBJ2-2 TRBV9 NA 15 TRBD1 CASSEQDRATGELFF TGTGCCAGCAGCGAACAGGACAGGGCTACCGGGGAGCTGTTTTTT
TRBJ1-5 TRBV19 few 14 TRBD1 CASSLGQGRPPQHF TGTGCCAGTAGTCTAGGACAGGGACGACCGCCCCAGCATTTT
TRBJ2-1 TRBV25-1 NA 16 NA CASSDSGPEHYNEQFF TGTGCCAGCAGTGACAGCGGGCCAGAACACTACAATGAGCAGTTCTTC
TRBJ2-3 TRBV9 once 15 NA CASSPAAPRGDTQYF TGTGCCAGCAGCCCAGCGGCCCCTCGCGGAGATACGCAGTATTTT
TRBJ2-7 TRBV4-1 NA 16 TRBD2 CASSLGTSGSIYEQYF TGCGCCAGCAGCCTCGGGACTAGCGGGAGCATCTACGAGCAGTACTTC
TRBJ2-3 TRBV4-3 NA 17 TRBD1 CASSQDLGTGGPDTQYF TGCGCCAGCAGCCAAGATTTAGGGACAGGGGGCCCAGATACGCAGTATTTT
TRBJ1-4 TRBV27 NA 18 NA CASSLGFPKRATNEKLFF TGTGCCAGCAGTTTAGGGTTTCCCAAGAGGGCAACTAATGAAAAACTGTTTTTT
TRBJ1-2 TRBV3-1/TRBV3-2 NA 16 TRBD1 CASSHGGVGGNYGYTF TGTGCCAGCAGCCATGGGGGAGTAGGGGGCAACTATGGCTACACCTTC
TRBJ1-2 TRBV19 once 11 NA CASSPGSGYTF TGTGCCAGTAGTCCGGGGAGTGGCTACACCTTC
TRBJ1-3 TRBV13 NA 15 NA CASQPGSYSGNTIYF TGTGCCAGCCAACCGGGGTCGTACTCTGGAAACACCATATATTTT
TRBJ2-3 TRBV24-1 NA 14 NA CATSDPGGADTQYF TGTGCCACCAGTGACCCCGGGGGAGCGGATACGCAGTATTTT
TRBJ2-7 TRBV15 NA 14 NA CATSSRDTTYEQYF TGTGCCACCAGCAGCCGGGACACAACCTACGAGCAGTACTTC
TRBJ2-4 TRBV29-1 NA 15 TRBD1 CSVEVTGTGGNIQYF TGCAGCGTTGAAGTTACCGGGACAGGGGGGAACATTCAGTACTTC
TRBJ1-1 TRBV28 NA 14 NA CASSFSGLNTEAFF TGTGCCAGCAGTTTTTCAGGGCTGAACACTGAAGCTTTCTTT
TRBJ1-5 TRBV19 once 13 NA CASTRTEPEPQHF TGTGCCAGTACTAGGACTGAACCCGAGCCCCAGCATTTT
TRBJ2-2 TRBV4-1 NA 17 TRBD2 CASSQPRTSGVAGELFF TGCGCCAGCAGCCAACCTCGGACTAGCGGGGTCGCCGGGGAGCTGTTTTTT
TRBJ1-4 TRBV5-1 few 14 NA CASSLQDTREKLFF TGCGCCAGCAGCCTACAGGATACAAGAGAAAAACTGTTTTTT
TRBJ2-1 TRBV28 NA 10 TRBD2 CASASGSQFF TGTGCCAGCGCTAGCGGGAGTCAGTTCTTC
TRBJ1-1 TRBV19 NA 14 TRBD1 CASSMAGQPTEAFF TGTGCCAGTAGTATGGCGGGACAGCCCACTGAAGCTTTCTTT
TRBJ1-4 TRBV7-2 NA 15 TRBD1 CASSPRTGWNEKLFF TGTGCCAGCAGCCCGCGGACAGGGTGGAATGAAAAACTGTTTTTT
TRBJ2-1 TRBV30 NA 11 NA CAWSRRDEQFF TGTGCCTGGAGTCGCCGAGATGAGCAGTTCTTC
TRBJ1-1 TRBV6-5 NA 14 NA CASSYLQGNTEAFF TGTGCCAGCAGTTACCTCCAGGGTAACACTGAAGCTTTCTTT
TRBJ1-1 TRBV10-3 NA 14 NA CAISESGGRSEAFF TGTGCCATCAGTGAGTCAGGGGGTAGGTCTGAAGCTTTCTTT
TRBJ2-7 TRBV5-1 NA 15 TRBD1 CASSLEWTGALEQYF TGCGCCAGCAGCTTGGAATGGACAGGGGCGCTCGAGCAGTACTTC
TRBJ2-1 TRBV28 once 17 TRBD1 CASSSSGTGGWYNEQFF TGTGCCAGCAGTTCCTCCGGGACAGGGGGCTGGTACAATGAGCAGTTCTTC
TRBJ1-2 TRBV25-1 NA 15 NA CASSAPGLPVYGYTF TGTGCCAGCAGTGCACCGGGACTCCCAGTCTATGGCTACACCTTC
TRBJ2-1 TRBV7-9 NA 17 TRBD2 CASSFAIPGGLYNEQFF TGTGCCAGCAGCTTTGCCATCCCGGGGGGGTTGTACAATGAGCAGTTCTTC
TRBJ1-1 TRBV12-5 NA 16 NA CASGLVVGGSNTEAFF TGTGCTAGTGGTTTGGTAGTCGGAGGTTCCAACACTGAAGCTTTCTTT
TRBJ1-1 TRBV30 NA 13 NA CALVAGFNTEAFF TGTGCCCTAGTCGCGGGTTTTAACACTGAAGCTTTCTTT
TRBJ2-7 TRBV11-3 NA 15 TRBD2 CASSLDGGGAYEQYF TGTGCCAGCAGCTTAGATGGCGGGGGGGCATACGAGCAGTACTTC
TRBJ2-1 TRBV2 NA 14 TRBD2 CASSRGLVYNEQFF TGTGCCAGCAGTCGAGGACTAGTCTACAATGAGCAGTTCTTC